This T cell receptor (beta chain) was recovered during a study of shared clonotypes between healthy human individuals. Germline V gene data show CDR1 as SGDLS and CDR2 as YYNGEE. Deletions cut 0 bases from V and 3 bases from J, with 12 bases between. This CDR3 is 15 amino acids long. Method: immunoSEQ multiplex PCR; TCRdb's copy keeps in-frame clones and lacks some. The data contain roughly 720,000 clones, about nine tenths of them singletons. A few counts support this clone. The antigen remains unidentified. Study-level findings and limits: Clonotype sharing among donors, it was expected, would be affected by sequencing depth. A reduction in generation probabilities was seen for non-shared clonotypes relative to those shared by all four donors.

The rearrangement uses TRBV9 and TRBJ1-2, with D possibly TRBD1 on 5 matching bases. The source of this sequence is a man aged 18 to 30 in good health. Some clones in this sample may be carry-over from other donors' samples. Sequenced sample: memory CD8+ T cells from PBMCs. Specified subset: CD45RO+ cells pooled with CCR7-negative TemRA cells. The CDR3 reads CASSVGGRADYGYTF. Here the CDR3 DNA reads TGTGCCAGCAGCGTAGGTGGCAGGGCCGACTATGGCTACACCTTC.